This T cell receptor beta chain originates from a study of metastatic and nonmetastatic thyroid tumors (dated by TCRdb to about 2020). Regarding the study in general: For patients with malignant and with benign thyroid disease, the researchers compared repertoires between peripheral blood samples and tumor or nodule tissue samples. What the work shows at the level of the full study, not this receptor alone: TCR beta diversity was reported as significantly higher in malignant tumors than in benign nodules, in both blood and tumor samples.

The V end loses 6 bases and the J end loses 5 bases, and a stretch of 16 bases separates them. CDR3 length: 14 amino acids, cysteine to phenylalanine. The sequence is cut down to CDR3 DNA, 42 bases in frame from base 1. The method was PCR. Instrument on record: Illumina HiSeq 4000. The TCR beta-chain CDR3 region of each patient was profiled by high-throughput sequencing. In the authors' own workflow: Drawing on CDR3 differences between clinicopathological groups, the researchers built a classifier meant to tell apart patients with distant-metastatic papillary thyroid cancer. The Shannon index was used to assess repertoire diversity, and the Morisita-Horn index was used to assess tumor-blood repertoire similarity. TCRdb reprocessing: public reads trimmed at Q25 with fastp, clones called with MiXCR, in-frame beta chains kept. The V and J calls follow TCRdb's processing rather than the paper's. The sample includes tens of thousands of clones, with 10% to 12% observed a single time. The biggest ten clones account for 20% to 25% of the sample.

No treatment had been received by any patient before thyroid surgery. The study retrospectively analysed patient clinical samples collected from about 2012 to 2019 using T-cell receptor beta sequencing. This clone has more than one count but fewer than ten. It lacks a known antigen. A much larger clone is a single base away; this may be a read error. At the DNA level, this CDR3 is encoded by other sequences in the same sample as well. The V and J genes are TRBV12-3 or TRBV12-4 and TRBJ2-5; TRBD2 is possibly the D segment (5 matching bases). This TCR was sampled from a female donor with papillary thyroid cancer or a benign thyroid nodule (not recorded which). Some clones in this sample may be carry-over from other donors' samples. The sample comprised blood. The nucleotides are TGTGCCAGCAGGCCTAACACGGGGTCTGAGACCCAGTACTTC. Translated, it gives CASRPNTGSETQYF.